This T cell receptor beta chain was profiled in a study of identical twins. TCRdb used MiXCR to reprocess the 5' RACE reads, holding one entry per CDR3 protein. Of fewer than 350,000 distinct CDR3 sequences listed, less than 9% are singletons. Separately, the same data were catalogued under a study of yellow fever vaccine responses in identical twins.

This receptor was obtained from a young woman in good health. The sequenced material came from memory (CD45RO+) T cells sorted from blood.

The CDR3 here is CSAARSGANVLTF. For the CDR3, the DNA is TGCAGTGCCGCCCGATCTGGGGCCAACGTCCTGACTTTC. The chain carries TRBV20-1 and TRBJ2-6; D gene ambiguous. The germline V gene has CDR1 DFQATT and CDR2 SNEGSKA (reference sequence). The CDR3 contains 13 residues. V was trimmed by 6 bases and J by 1 base, leaving 7 bases between them.